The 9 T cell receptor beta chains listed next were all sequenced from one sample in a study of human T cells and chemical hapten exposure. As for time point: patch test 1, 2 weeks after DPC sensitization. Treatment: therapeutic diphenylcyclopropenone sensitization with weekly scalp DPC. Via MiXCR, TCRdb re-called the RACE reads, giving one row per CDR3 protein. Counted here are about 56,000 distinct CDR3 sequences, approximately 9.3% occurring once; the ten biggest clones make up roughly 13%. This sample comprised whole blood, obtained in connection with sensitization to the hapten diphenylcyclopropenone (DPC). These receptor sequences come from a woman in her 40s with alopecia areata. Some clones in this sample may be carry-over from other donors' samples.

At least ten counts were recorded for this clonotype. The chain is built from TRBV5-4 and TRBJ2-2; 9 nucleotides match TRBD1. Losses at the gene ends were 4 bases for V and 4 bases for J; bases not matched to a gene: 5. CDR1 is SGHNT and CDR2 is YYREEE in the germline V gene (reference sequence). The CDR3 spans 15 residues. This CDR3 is CASSPGQGLTGELFF. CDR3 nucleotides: TGTGCCAGCAGCCCCGGACAGGGGCTCACCGGGGAGCTGTTTTTT.

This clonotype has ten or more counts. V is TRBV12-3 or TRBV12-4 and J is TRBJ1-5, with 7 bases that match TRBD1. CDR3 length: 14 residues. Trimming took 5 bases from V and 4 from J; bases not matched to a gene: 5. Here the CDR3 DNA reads TGTGCCAGCAGTGACCGGGACAGTAATCAGCCCCAGCATTTT. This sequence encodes CASSDRDSNQPQHF.

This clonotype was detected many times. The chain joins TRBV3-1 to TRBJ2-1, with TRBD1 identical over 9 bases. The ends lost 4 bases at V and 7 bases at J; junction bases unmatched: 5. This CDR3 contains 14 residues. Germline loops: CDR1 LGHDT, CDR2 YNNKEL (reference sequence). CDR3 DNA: TGTGCCAGCAGCCCTGGACAGGGGTGGAATGAGCAGTTCTTC. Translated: CASSPGQGWNEQFF.

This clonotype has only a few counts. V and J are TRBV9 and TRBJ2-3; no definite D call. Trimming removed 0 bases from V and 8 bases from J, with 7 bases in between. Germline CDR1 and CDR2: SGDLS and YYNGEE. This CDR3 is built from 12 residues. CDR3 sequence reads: CASSVDRGTQYF. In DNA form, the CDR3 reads TGTGCCAGCAGCGTAGATCGAGGTACGCAGTATTTT.

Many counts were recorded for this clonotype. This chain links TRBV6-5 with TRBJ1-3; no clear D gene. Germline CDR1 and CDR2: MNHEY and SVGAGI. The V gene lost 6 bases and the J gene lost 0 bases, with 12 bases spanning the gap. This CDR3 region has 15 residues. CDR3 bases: TGTGCCAGCAGATCGGACGGTAGCTCTGGAAACACCATATATTTT. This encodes CASRSDGSSGNTIYF.

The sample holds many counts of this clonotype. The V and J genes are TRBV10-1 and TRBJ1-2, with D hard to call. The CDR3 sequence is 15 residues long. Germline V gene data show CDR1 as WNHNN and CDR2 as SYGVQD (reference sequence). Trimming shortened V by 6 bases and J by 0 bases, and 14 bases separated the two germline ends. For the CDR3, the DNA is TGCGCCAGCAGACACTTCGCTTTAGCTAACTATGGCTACACCTTC. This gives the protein CASRHFALANYGYTF.

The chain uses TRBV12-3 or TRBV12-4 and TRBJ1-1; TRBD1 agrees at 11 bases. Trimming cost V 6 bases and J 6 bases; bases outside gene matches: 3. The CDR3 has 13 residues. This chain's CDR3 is CASRQDRGPEAFF. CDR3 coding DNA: TGTGCCAGCAGACAGGACAGGGGGCCTGAAGCTTTCTTT.

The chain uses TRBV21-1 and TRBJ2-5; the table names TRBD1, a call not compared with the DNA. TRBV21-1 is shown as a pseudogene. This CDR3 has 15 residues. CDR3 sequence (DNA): TGTGCCAGCAGCCGGTGCGGGCGCAATTTAGAGACCCAGTACTTC. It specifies CASSRCGRNLETQYF.

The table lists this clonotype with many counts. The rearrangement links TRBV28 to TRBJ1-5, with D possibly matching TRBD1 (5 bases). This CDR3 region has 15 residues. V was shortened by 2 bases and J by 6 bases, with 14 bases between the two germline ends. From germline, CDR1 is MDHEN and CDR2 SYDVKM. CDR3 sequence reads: CASSLRGREGQPQHF. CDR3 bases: TGTGCCAGCAGTTTAAGAGGCAGGGAAGGTCAGCCCCAGCATTTT.